This passage covers 14 T cell receptor beta chains from one sample sequenced in a study of Graves' ophthalmopathy and Graves' hyperthyroidism. Amplified TCR beta CDR3 regions were obtained using RNA transcripts as template. HTBI-primed RT-PCR formed the first round, and a multiplex PCR formed the second. TCRdb analysed the multiplex PCR reads with MiXCR anew, one entry per CDR3 protein. The sample includes under 800,000 distinct CDR3 sequences, about 24% of them seen just once. Material for sequencing was peripheral blood. Receptors originate from a woman in her late teens or twenties with stable Graves' hyperthyroidism. Some clones in this sample may be carry-over from other donors' samples.

This clonotype was found many times. This rearrangement joins TRBV30 to TRBJ2-7; D unresolved. The CDR3 loop spans 14 amino acids. Germline loops: CDR1 GTSNPN, CDR2 SVGIG (reference sequence). V was cut by 1 base and J by 4 bases, with 14 bases left in between. Here the CDR3 DNA reads TGTGCCTGGAGTGGCAGGACGGACGGTTACGAGCAGTACTTC. Its protein is CAWSGRTDGYEQYF.

This clonotype was detected many times. The chain recombines TRBV2 with TRBJ2-5; 12 bases are shared with TRBD2. From germline, CDR1 is SNHLY and CDR2 FYNNEI. The CDR3 length is 15 residues. The ends lost 5 bases at V and 3 bases at J; junction bases unmatched: 4. The CDR3 region has the DNA TGTGCCAGCAGTCCTAGCGGGGGGGCTGAAGAGACCCAGTACTTC. Translation: CASSPSGGAEETQYF.

This clonotype was observed many times. This chain uses TRBV5-1 with TRBJ2-6, with 7 bases matching TRBD1. The V gene end was trimmed by 0 bases and the J gene end by 6 bases; junction bases not matched to a gene: 9. CDR3 size: 17 residues. The V gene's germline CDR1 is SGHRS and CDR2 YFSETQ. The DNA of the CDR3 is TGCGCCAGCAGCTTGGAACGACAGGGCAGATTGGCCAACGTCCTGACTTTC. Protein: CASSLERQGRLANVLTF.

The chain carries TRBV28 and TRBJ1-1; D may be TRBD1 (6 bases). Trimming removed 9 bases from V and 3 bases from J, with 20 bases in between. This CDR3 has 15 residues. Germline V CDR1 and CDR2: MDHEN, SYDVKM. The CDR3 sequence is CASSPSRGLDTEAFF. The CDR3, as DNA: TGTGCCAGTTCCCCTTCCAGGGGCCTCGACACTGAAGCTTTCTTT. The full variable domain, with the rest looked up from reference TRBV28 and TRBJ1-1, is DVKVTQSSRYLVKRTGEKVFLECVQDMDHENMFWYRQDPGLGLRLIYFSYDVKMKEKGDIPEGYSVSREKKERFSLILESASTNQTSMYLCASSPSRGLDTEAFFGQGTRLTVV.

This clonotype was counted at least ten times. This chain joins TRBV30 and TRBJ1-1, with D hard to call. V was shortened by 5 bases and J by 1 base, with 14 bases between the two germline ends. CDR3 length: 14 amino acids. Germline V gene lookup returns CDR1 GTSNPN and CDR2 SVGIG (reference sequence). CDR3 sequence (DNA): TGTGCCTGGGTAAATATCGGACCGAACACTGAAGCTTTCTTT. Its translation: CAWVNIGPNTEAFF.

This clonotype showed up many times. The chain combines TRBV12-3 or TRBV12-4 with TRBJ1-2; the D is unclear. The CDR3 consists of 14 residues. Trimming stripped 2 bases from V and 6 bases from J, with 13 bases between. CDR3 bases: TGTGCCAGCAGTTTATTTGGGGTGACCGATGGCTACACCTTC. Its translation: CASSLFGVTDGYTF.

This clonotype was counted ten times or more. This CDR3 is CSANPRAGAGGEQYF. The DNA of the CDR3 is TGCAGTGCCAACCCCCGCGCAGGGGCCGGTGGTGAGCAGTACTTC. J is TRBJ2-7 and V is TRBV20-1; weak D call: TRBD1 (6 bases). V was shortened by 6 bases and J by 7 bases, with 25 bases between the two germline ends. Germline loops: CDR1 DFQATT, CDR2 SNEGSKA (reference sequence). The CDR3 has 15 amino acids.

J is TRBJ2-5 and V is TRBV6-5; perhaps D is TRBD1 or TRBD2 (5 bases each). Germline loops: CDR1 MNHEY, CDR2 SVGAGI. The CDR3 extends over 15 amino acids. Deletions cut 0 bases from V and 5 bases from J, with 13 bases between. The CDR3 bases are TGTGCCAGCAGTTACTCGTCGTGGGGGTACGAGACCCAGTACTTC. It yields the protein CASSYSSWGYETQYF.

V usage is TRBV29-1 and J usage is TRBJ2-4, with 9 nucleotides matching TRBD1. J gave up 4 bases and V 8 bases, and 6 bases lay outside the gene matches. In germline, CDR1 is SQVTM, CDR2 ANQGSEA. The CDR3 is made up of 13 amino acids. The CDR3 sequence is CSPRGTGKNIQYF. Here the CDR3 DNA reads TGCAGCCCCCGAGGGACAGGGAAAAACATTCAGTACTTC.

This clonotype was seen at least ten times. The chain has TRBV12-3 or TRBV12-4 and TRBJ1-2; D gene ambiguous. The CDR3 is made up of 12 amino acids. With 6 bases removed from V and 4 bases from J, the gap between germline ends came to 9 bases. CDR3 in DNA: TGTGCCAGCAGCTACGACGGCTATGGCTACACCTTC. This encodes CASSYDGYGYTF.

This clonotype was detected ten times or more. The V call is TRBV12-3 or TRBV12-4, the J call TRBJ1-1; D is unresolved. Trimming took 2 bases from V and 1 from J, leaving 8 bases between them. This CDR3 has 14 residues. CDR3: CASSLSPSNTEAFF. The CDR3 DNA is TGTGCCAGCAGTTTATCCCCCTCGAACACTGAAGCTTTCTTT.

The chain combines TRBV2 with TRBJ1-1; D gene unclear. The length of the CDR3 is 13 residues. Germline CDR1 reads SNHLY; CDR2 reads FYNNEI. V gave up 1 base and J gave up 3 bases, with 6 bases separating them. As DNA, the CDR3 is TGTGCCAGCAGTGAAGGCCCATACACTGAAGCTTTCTTT. Residues: CASSEGPYTEAFF.

This clonotype was found many times. The V and J genes are TRBV7-3 and TRBJ2-7; D remains unclear. The V end lost 4 bases, the J end lost 7 bases, and 14 bases lay between the germline ends. The CDR3 covers 13 residues. The germline V gene encodes CDR1 SGHTA and CDR2 FQGTGA. The CDR3 reads CASSSRTVGEQYF. CDR3 bases: TGTGCCAGCAGCTCCCGGACCGTCGGGGAGCAGTACTTC.

This chain joins TRBV29-1 and TRBJ1-1; 7 bases map to TRBD1. This CDR3 contains 13 residues. Germline V CDR1 and CDR2: SQVTM, ANQGSEA. Unmatched junction bases numbered 7, after V lost 3 bases and J lost 6 bases. DNA of the CDR3: TGCAGCGTTGACGAGGGGGCCAGGGCTGAAGCTTTCTTT. Encoded protein: CSVDEGARAEAFF. The entire variable domain, with the rest obtained from reference TRBV29-1 and TRBJ1-1, is as follows: SAVISQKPSRDICQRGTSLTIQCQVDSQVTMMFWYRQQPGQSLTLIATANQGSEATYESGFVIDKFPISRPNLTFSTLTVSNMSPEDSSIYLCSVDEGARAEAFFGQGTRLTVV.